The rows below give T cell receptor beta chains drawn from one sample of a study of graft-versus-host responses after intestinal transplantation. Antigens for these TCRs are unknown. TCRdb's copy holds only in-frame clones and misses some; the assay was immunoSEQ multiplex PCR. The table lists tens of thousands of clones, 94% of them singletons, with roughly 0.17% in the top ten. The source material was unstimulated CD4+ T cells sorted from spleen or lymph node cells, sampled before transplant. The receptors shown here come from a human donor who was the organ donor for an intestinal transplant. CDR3s include the opening cysteine and the closing phenylalanine or tryptophan. A D gene is named only where the DNA matches it firmly. Size values are once, few and many counts, or a class for expanded clones, and some rows have none.

NA | TRBJ1-6 | NA | TRBV7-8 | CASSSIGQGTVSPLHF | TGTGCCAGCAGCTCCATTGGGCAGGGTACAGTTTCACCCCTCCACTTT
TRBD1 | TRBJ1-4 | once | TRBV15 | CATSVTGGPNEKLFF | TGTGCCACCAGTGTTACAGGGGGCCCTAATGAAAAACTGTTTTTT
NA | TRBJ2-3 | NA | TRBV7-6 | CASSSPIRDPTDTQYF | TGTGCCAGCAGCTCACCCATCCGGGACCCCACAGATACGCAGTATTTT
NA | TRBJ1-2 | NA | TRBV10-3 | CAISESGDRRIYGYTF | TGTGCCATCAGTGAGTCGGGGGACCGGAGGATCTATGGCTACACCTTC
NA | TRBJ2-7 | NA | TRBV9 | CASSVGSGINEQYF | TGTGCCAGCAGCGTAGGATCCGGGATCAACGAGCAGTACTTC
NA | TRBJ2-1 | NA | TRBV18 | CASSPGSYSGRNYNEQFF | TGTGCCAGCTCACCTGGGTCCTACTCAGGGCGAAATTACAATGAGCAGTTCTTC
NA | TRBJ1-5 | NA | TRBV7-2 | CASSPTLIGGGGNQPQHF | TGTGCCAGCAGCCCTACTTTAATTGGGGGGGGCGGCAATCAGCCCCAGCATTTT
TRBD2 | TRBJ2-3 | NA | TRBV5-4 | CASSLVSGATDTQYF | TGTGCCAGCAGCTTGGTCAGCGGGGCCACAGATACGCAGTATTTT
TRBD2 | TRBJ2-1 | NA | TRBV4-1 | CASSPDPSGGYNEQFF | TGCGCCAGCAGCCCAGATCCTAGCGGGGGGTACAATGAGCAGTTCTTC
NA | TRBJ1-6 | NA | TRBV6-5 | CASSYTGGDNSPLHF | TGTGCCAGCAGTTACACGGGGGGTGATAATTCACCCCTCCACTTT
NA | TRBJ2-7 | NA | TRBV29-1 | CSVEGYSPYEQYF | TGCAGCGTTGAAGGCTACAGTCCCTACGAGCAGTACTTC
TRBD1 | TRBJ1-6 | NA | TRBV6-5 | CASSYDRGGDSPLHF | TGTGCCAGCAGTTACGACAGGGGTGGGGATTCACCCCTCCACTTT
NA | TRBJ1-1 | NA | TRBV28 | CASSLYGGTPSNTEAFF | TGTGCCAGCAGTTTATACGGTGGGACACCTTCGAACACTGAAGCTTTCTTT
TRBD1 | TRBJ2-7 | NA | TRBV5-1 | CASSLEDRGREQYF | TGCGCCAGCAGCTTGGAGGACAGGGGGCGCGAGCAGTACTTC
NA | TRBJ1-1 | NA | TRBV11-3 | CASSLGGMNTEAFF | TGTGCCAGCAGCTTAGGGGGGATGAACACTGAAGCTTTCTTT
NA | TRBJ2-3 | NA | TRBV28 | CASSRLAVKDTQYF | TGTGCCAGCAGTCGTCTGGCGGTAAAAGATACGCAGTATTTT
NA | TRBJ1-3 | NA | TRBV5-1 | CASSFHAPIGNTIYF | TGCGCCAGCAGCTTCCACGCTCCCATAGGAAACACCATATATTTT
NA | TRBJ1-2 | NA | TRBV4-3 | CASSHPGMPGGYTF | TGCGCCAGCAGCCACCCCGGGATGCCGGGGGGCTACACCTTC
NA | TRBJ2-7 | NA | TRBV14 | CASSKGTYEQYF | TGTGCCAGCAGTAAAGGGACCTACGAGCAGTACTTC
TRBD1 | TRBJ2-7 | once | TRBV11-3 | CASSLKYGTVKSYEQYF | TGTGCCAGCAGCTTAAAATACGGGACAGTTAAATCCTACGAGCAGTACTTC
NA | TRBJ2-1 | NA | TRBV5-4 | CASSLVGQYNEQFF | TGTGCCAGCAGCTTGGTTGGACAGTACAATGAGCAGTTCTTC
NA | TRBJ1-3 | NA | TRBV7-9 | CAAGGSSGNTIYF | TGTGCCGCGGGTGGGAGCTCTGGAAACACCATATATTTT
TRBD1 | TRBJ2-5 | few | TRBV5-5 | CASSLGVTGAQETQYF | TGTGCCAGCAGCTTGGGGGTGACAGGGGCTCAAGAGACCCAGTACTTC
TRBD1 | TRBJ1-2 | NA | TRBV28 | CASSFKGQEGYYGYTF | TGTGCCAGCAGTTTCAAGGGACAGGAAGGCTACTATGGCTACACCTTC
NA | TRBJ2-1 | NA | TRBV4-1 | CASSQVQGYNEQFF | TGCGCCAGCAGCCAAGTTCAGGGCTACAATGAGCAGTTCTTC
NA | TRBJ2-1 | NA | TRBV10-3 | CAIQSTEPDEQFF | TGTGCCATCCAAAGTACGGAGCCGGATGAGCAGTTCTTC
TRBD1 | TRBJ1-1 | NA | TRBV19 | CASSSHRGRTEAFF | TGTGCCAGTAGTTCACACAGGGGGCGCACTGAAGCTTTCTTT
TRBD1 | TRBJ2-7 | NA | TRBV5-1 | CASSSRTGGYEQYF | TGCGCCAGCAGCTCAAGGACAGGGGGCTACGAGCAGTACTTC
TRBD1 | TRBJ2-7 | NA | TRBV28 | CASNGQGARYEQYF | TGTGCCAGCAATGGACAGGGGGCACGGTACGAGCAGTACTTC
NA | TRBJ1-2 | once | TRBV6-6 | CASSYSTQEAYGYTF | TGTGCCAGCAGTTATTCCACTCAGGAGGCCTATGGCTACACCTTC
NA | TRBJ2-2 | NA | TRBV6-6 | CASRDPHTGELFF | TGTGCCAGCAGGGACCCTCACACCGGGGAGCTGTTTTTT
NA | TRBJ1-1 | NA | TRBV19 | CASSIRGFAEAFF | TGTGCCAGTAGTATACGCGGTTTCGCTGAAGCTTTCTTT
NA | TRBJ1-4 | NA | TRBV5-7 | CASSLGGDKNEKLFF | TGTGCCAGCAGCTTGGGAGGGGACAAAAATGAAAAACTGTTTTTT
NA | TRBJ1-4 | NA | TRBV5-1 | CASSSRAAGEKLFF | TGCGCCAGCAGCTCCCGGGCCGCGGGTGAAAAACTGTTTTTT
TRBD2 | TRBJ2-3 | once | TRBV5-1 | CASSTGLAGVLDTQYF | TGCGCCAGCAGCACCGGACTAGCGGGGGTATTGGATACGCAGTATTTT
NA | TRBJ1-3 | NA | TRBV19 | CASNSLGNTIYF | TGTGCCAGTAATAGCCTTGGAAACACCATATATTTT
NA | TRBJ1-3 | NA | TRBV5-1 | CASSLQTGSGNTIYF | TGCGCCAGCAGCTTGCAGACGGGCTCTGGAAACACCATATATTTT
TRBD2 | TRBJ2-5 | NA | TRBV11-3 | CASSLDPGLAGKETQYF | TGTGCCAGCAGCTTAGATCCCGGACTAGCGGGGAAAGAGACCCAGTACTTC
NA | TRBJ1-2 | NA | TRBV19 | CASSQQGKSGYTF | TGTGCCAGTAGTCAACAGGGAAAGTCTGGCTACACCTTC
NA | TRBJ1-3 | NA | TRBV7-2 | CASSLASSGNTIYF | TGTGCCAGCAGCTTAGCCAGCTCTGGAAACACCATATATTTT
NA | TRBJ1-2 | NA | TRBV9 | CASSFPGRDNYGYTF | TGTGCCAGCAGCTTCCCAGGGAGGGACAACTATGGCTACACCTTC
NA | TRBJ2-1 | NA | TRBV7-3 | CASSLIPGPPYNEQFF | TGTGCCAGCAGCTTAATACCAGGCCCCCCCTACAATGAGCAGTTCTTC
TRBD2 | TRBJ2-1 | once | TRBV6-5 | CASSYTTSGSDEQFF | TGTGCCAGCAGTTATACGACTAGCGGGTCGGATGAGCAGTTCTTC
NA | TRBJ2-2 | NA | TRBV5-6 | CASSLKLRAPNTGELFF | TGTGCCAGCAGCCTGAAGCTCCGGGCGCCGAACACCGGGGAGCTGTTTTTT
NA | TRBJ1-1 | NA | TRBV12-5 | CASERGTEAFF | TGTGCTAGTGAGAGGGGAACTGAAGCTTTCTTT
NA | TRBJ2-7 | NA | TRBV11-3 | CASSPRGPAYEQYF | TGTGCCAGCAGCCCGCGGGGGCCCGCCTACGAGCAGTACTTC
TRBD2 | TRBJ2-1 | NA | TRBV7-9 | CASSLVAGGLLEQFF | TGTGCCAGCAGCTTAGTGGCGGGGGGGCTTCTTGAGCAGTTCTTC
TRBD1 | TRBJ2-1 | NA | TRBV7-2 | CASSGMGQGAYNEQFF | TGTGCCAGCAGCGGAATGGGACAGGGGGCTTACAATGAGCAGTTCTTC
TRBD1 | TRBJ2-3 | once | TRBV6-1 | CASSEELGTGGTDTQYF | TGTGCCAGCAGTGAAGAGCTCGGGACAGGGGGCACAGATACGCAGTATTTT
NA | TRBJ2-7 | NA | TRBV10-3 | CAISQRGVYHGYEQYF | TGTGCCATCTCCCAAAGGGGGGTCTATCATGGGTACGAGCAGTACTTC
TRBD1 | TRBJ2-7 | NA | TRBV5-1 | CASSLGRTGQGPYEQYF | TGCGCCAGCAGCTTGGGGAGGACGGGACAGGGCCCCTACGAGCAGTACTTC